The 32 T cell receptor beta chains below were found in one sample sequenced in a study of shared clonotypes between healthy human individuals. The protocol was immunoSEQ multiplex PCR, while the TCRdb copy is restricted to in-frame clones and leaves out a portion. The sample shows under 2.5 million clones, roughly 90% of them seen only once. Sequencing was done on a sample of naive CD4+ T cells from PBMCs. Subset defined: CD45RA+ positively selected. Source of these receptors: a man aged 18 to 35 in good health. Some clones in this sample may be carry-over from other donors' samples.

The J gene is TRBJ1-1, the V gene TRBV7-8; D unresolved. Germline V gene data show CDR1 as SGHVS and CDR2 as FQNEAQ. The V and J ends lost 3 bases and 0 bases respectively, with 11 bases between them. This CDR3 has 15 amino acids. The CDR3 nucleotides are TGTGCCAGCAGCTTTTTTGCAGACATGAACACTGAAGCTTTCTTT. Protein product: CASSFFADMNTEAFF.

This chain connects TRBV7-6 to TRBJ2-7; TRBD1 might be the D (6 bases). This CDR3 has 13 residues. Germline loops: CDR1 SGHVS, CDR2 FNYEAQ. V lost 2 bases and J lost 7, with 12 bases in between. The CDR3 loop is CASSLLSQGEQYF. The CDR3 bases are TGTGCCAGCAGCTTACTTAGTCAGGGGGAGCAGTACTTC.

This sequence joins TRBV7-9 and TRBJ2-7; 8 bases agree with TRBD1. The CDR3 totals 17 residues. CDR1 and CDR2 (germline): SEHNR, FQNEAQ (reference sequence). V shed 1 base and J 2 bases; nucleotides not matched to a gene: 10. The CDR3, as DNA: TGTGCCAGCAGCTTAGGCTTGGGGGACAGGAACCCCTACGAGCAGTACTTC. This codes for CASSLGLGDRNPYEQYF.

The chain combines TRBV27 with TRBJ2-1, with D uncertain. Trimming removed 2 bases from V and 0 bases from J, with 8 bases in between. The CDR3 runs to 15 residues. CDR1 is MNHEY, CDR2 SMNVEV, per germline (reference sequence). The CDR3 nucleotides read TGTGCCAGCAGTTTAGGCGGCGCCTCCTACAATGAGCAGTTCTTC. Amino acid sequence: CASSLGGASYNEQFF.

The chain combines TRBV19 with TRBJ2-5; 9 bases agree with TRBD2. CDR1 LNHDA and CDR2 SQIVND come from the germline V gene (reference sequence). With V trimmed by 5 bases and J by 5 bases, 9 bases remained unmatched. This CDR3 region has 15 residues. The CDR3 nucleotides read TGTGCCAGTAGTGGTAGCGGGAGTCGTCTGGAGACCCAGTACTTC. It is translated as CASSGSGSRLETQYF.

The chain uses TRBV27 and TRBJ2-5; D possibly uses TRBD1 or TRBD2 (6 bases each). The CDR3 consists of 15 residues. V dropped 6 bases and J dropped 5 bases, with 19 bases sitting between them. CDR1 and CDR2 from the germline V gene are MNHEY and SMNVEV (reference sequence). The CDR3 loop is CASRVWGANRETQYF. CDR3 nucleotides: TGTGCCAGCAGGGTCTGGGGGGCTAATCGGGAGACCCAGTACTTC.

This clone appeared a single time. The chain is built from TRBV21-1 and TRBJ2-7; whether TRBD2, the table's D call, matches the DNA was not checked. TRBV21-1 is a documented pseudogene. CDR3 length equals 24 residues. The CDR3, as DNA: TGTGCCAGCAGCAAAAAGGAAGGTAGCGGAGAGAAAATCCTTACCTTTCCTTACTCCTACGAGCAGTACTTC. It is translated as CASSKKEGSGEKILTFPYSYEQYF.

The V and J genes are TRBV6-1 and TRBJ1-5, with TRBD1 identical over 7 bases. CDR1 is MNHNS, CDR2 SASEGT, per germline. V was pared by 0 bases and J by 4 bases, with 12 bases of the junction left unmatched. The CDR3 has 18 amino acids. Written as DNA, the CDR3 is TGTGCCAGCAGTGAAGCAGACAGGGATGCCCTAAGAAATCAGCCCCAGCATTTT. It is translated as CASSEADRDALRNQPQHF.

The chain couples TRBV11-2 to TRBJ2-2; 9 bases line up with TRBD2. The CDR3 runs 14 residues. The junction had 3 bases not matched to a gene; V was cut back by 4 bases and J by 6 bases. CDR1 and CDR2 from the germline V gene are SGHAT and FQNNGV. The DNA for the CDR3 is TGTGCCAGCAGCTCCATAGCGGGAGCCGGGGAGCTGTTTTTT. Its translation is CASSSIAGAGELFF.

V and J are TRBV11-2 and TRBJ2-7; weak D call: TRBD2 (7 bases). CDR1 is SGHAT and CDR2 is FQNNGV in the germline V gene. The CDR3 is made up of 13 amino acids. V was pared by 4 bases and J by 7 bases, with 14 bases between. The CDR3 bases are TGTGCCAGCAGCTCCACCGGGGGGCGTGAGCAGTACTTC. It encodes CASSSTGGREQYF.

The chain carries TRBV5-6 and TRBJ2-1, with 7 positions matching TRBD2. Germline V gene lookup returns CDR1 SGHDT and CDR2 YYEEEE. Unmatched junction bases numbered 9, after V lost 0 bases and J lost 9 bases. The CDR3 extends over 15 amino acids. The CDR3 nucleotides read TGTGCCAGCAGCTTGGGACTAGCACGTACATTTGAGCAGTTCTTC. Amino acid sequence: CASSLGLARTFEQFF.

This clone has a single count. CDR3 protein: CASSLQEPQGDTQYF. The CDR3 DNA reads TGCGCCAGCAGCTTACAAGAACCACAGGGAGATACGCAGTATTTT. The gene calls are TRBV5-1 and TRBJ2-3; possibly TRBD1 for D (6 bases). Germline V gene sequence: CDR1 SGHRS, CDR2 YFSETQ. The CDR3 extends over 15 amino acids. The germline V and J ends were trimmed by 2 bases and 5 bases, with 15 bases remaining between them. Full variable domain (remainder filled in from reference TRBV5-1 and TRBJ2-3): KAGVTQTPRYLIKTRGQQVTLSCSPISGHRSVSWYQQTPGQGLQFLFEYFSETQRNKGNFPGRFSGRQFSNSRSEMNVSTLELGDSALYLCASSLQEPQGDTQYFGPGTRLTVL.

This chain uses TRBV5-1 with TRBJ1-1; D is perhaps TRBD1 (6 bases). V lost 5 bases, J lost 0 bases, and 14 bases lay in between. CDR1 and CDR2 from the germline V gene are SGHRS and YFSETQ. The CDR3 consists of 15 residues. CDR3 nucleotide sequence: TGCGCCAGCAGGGGGGCTCCCTTGGTGAACACTGAAGCTTTCTTT. Translated: CASRGAPLVNTEAFF.

The gene calls are TRBV11-2 and TRBJ2-4; 7 bases map to TRBD1. The germline V gene encodes CDR1 SGHAT and CDR2 FQNNGV. The CDR3 runs 17 residues. The V and J ends lost 6 bases and 0 bases, in that order; junction bases with no gene match: 11. In DNA, the CDR3 is TGTGCCAGCAGGGCGTCCGGGACAGCGCAAGCCAAAAACATTCAGTACTTC. It encodes CASRASGTAQAKNIQYF.

Here the CDR3 DNA reads TGCGCCAGCAGCCAAGATCGGAGCGGCAGGGGCTATGGAAACACCATATATTTT. Its translation is CASSQDRSGRGYGNTIYF. V and J are TRBV4-1 and TRBJ1-3; TRBD1 is a possible D gene (6 bases). The germline gives CDR1 MGHRA, CDR2 YSYEKL. There are 18 residues in the CDR3. The V and J ends lost 0 bases and 3 bases respectively, with 18 bases between them.

The chain carries TRBV7-6 and TRBJ2-5; D is perhaps TRBD2 (6 bases). Germline V CDR1 and CDR2: SGHVS, FNYEAQ. Trimming shortened V by 5 bases and J by 8 bases, and 15 bases separated the two germline ends. CDR3 size: 13 residues. CDR3 loop: CASSDGLKRTQYF. For the CDR3, the DNA is TGTGCCAGCAGCGACGGACTAAAGAGAACCCAGTACTTC.

The chain joins TRBV11-1 to TRBJ2-1, with TRBD2 matching 9 bases. Looked up from germline, CDR1 is SGHAT and CDR2 is FQDESV (reference sequence). The CDR3 has 16 residues. Germline trimming cut 4 bases from V and 5 bases from J; bases unmatched to any gene: 9. The CDR3: CASSSRRQREDNEQFF. In nucleotides, the CDR3 is TGTGCCAGCAGCTCCCGTCGCCAGCGGGAGGACAATGAGCAGTTCTTC.

J is TRBJ1-5 and V is TRBV11-1; TRBD1 might be the D (6 bases). V was clipped by 5 bases and J by 3 bases, with 11 bases between them. Germline CDR1 SGHAT, CDR2 FQDESV (reference sequence). This CDR3 is 14 amino acids long. DNA for the CDR3: TGTGCCAGCAGCCTGGACAGTTACAATCAGCCCCAGCATTTT. Its protein product is CASSLDSYNQPQHF.

The chain recombines TRBV28 with TRBJ1-2, with D maybe TRBD1 (5 bases). The CDR3 extends over 15 amino acids. Germline V gene sequence: CDR1 MDHEN, CDR2 SYDVKM. V lost 5 bases to trimming and J lost 0 bases, with 13 bases between them. The DNA for the CDR3 is TGTGCCAGCAGTGCGCCCGGGGCAGCTAACTATGGCTACACCTTC. Protein product: CASSAPGAANYGYTF.

Written as DNA, the CDR3 is TGTGCCAGCGCCGTGGGACGGAACGAGCAGTACTTC. Its protein is CASAVGRNEQYF. The genes are TRBV11-3 and TRBJ2-7; D may correspond to TRBD1 or TRBD2 (5 bases each). The CDR3 runs to 12 residues. With 8 bases removed from V and 5 bases from J, the gap between germline ends came to 13 bases. Germline V lookup: CDR1 SGHNT, CDR2 YENEEA.

This clone was picked up one time. The chain uses TRBV5-6 and TRBJ1-1; 8 bases match TRBD1. The CDR3 runs 14 residues. Germline CDR1 SGHDT, CDR2 YYEEEE. The V and J ends lost 6 bases and 4 bases, in that order; junction bases with no gene match: 8. CDR3: CASTGDRGSTEAFF. DNA for the CDR3: TGTGCCAGCACCGGAGACAGGGGATCCACTGAAGCTTTCTTT.

V usage is TRBV19 and J usage is TRBJ1-2, with D perhaps TRBD1 (5 bases). Germline values: CDR1 LNHDA, CDR2 SQIVND (reference sequence). CDR3 length: 15 residues. V lost 0 bases, J lost 3 bases, and 11 bases lay in between. This CDR3 reads CASSIDGDHDYGYTF. CDR3 nucleotides: TGTGCCAGTAGTATAGACGGGGACCACGACTATGGCTACACCTTC.

CDR3: CASSLPGGYEQYF. DNA for the CDR3: TGCGCCAGCAGCTTGCCAGGGGGCTACGAGCAGTACTTC. The chain joins TRBV5-1 to TRBJ2-7, with TRBD1 matching over 7 bases. With V trimmed by 1 base and J by 3 bases, 1 base remained unmatched. This CDR3 has 13 residues. Germline-derived CDR1 and CDR2 are SGHRS and YFSETQ.

The chain links TRBV4-2 to TRBJ1-1; no reliable D call. The CDR3 runs to 17 residues. From germline, CDR1 is LGHNA and CDR2 YNFKEQ. V shed 5 bases and J shed 3 bases, with 22 bases lying between them. CDR3 sequence reads: CASSSIPSGGRHTEAFF. In DNA, the CDR3 is TGTGCCAGCAGCTCTATACCTTCGGGAGGGCGGCACACTGAAGCTTTCTTT.

The CDR3 is CASRGQGASSFYGYTF. The CDR3 nucleotides are TGTGCCAGCAGAGGACAGGGGGCCTCGTCCTTCTATGGCTACACCTTC. The V and J genes are TRBV28 and TRBJ1-2, with 11 bases fitting TRBD1. Germline V gives CDR1 MDHEN, CDR2 SYDVKM. Losses at the gene ends were 6 bases for V and 4 bases for J; bases not matched to a gene: 10. CDR3 length: 16 amino acids.

Points on this clone: One end of the junction varies from germline; a read error may be responsible. The rearrangement links TRBV18 to TRBJ2-1, with D unclear. This CDR3 has 12 residues. Germline V gene lookup returns CDR1 KGHSH and CDR2 LQKENI. Written as DNA, the CDR3 is TGTGCCAGCTCACCAACTACGGATGAGTGGGTCTTC. This encodes CASSPTTDEWVF.

J is TRBJ2-7 and V is TRBV27; 12 nucleotides align to TRBD2. Trimming at V came to 6 bases and at J to 9 bases, leaving 3 bases not matched to a gene. The CDR3 extends over 12 amino acids. CDR1 MNHEY and CDR2 SMNVEV come from the germline V gene (reference sequence). The CDR3 DNA sequence: TGTGCCAGCAGGACTAGCGGGAGCGGGCAGTACTTC. Its protein is CASRTSGSGQYF.

Concerning this clone: The same CDR3 is also encoded by other DNA sequences in this sample. This chain links TRBV2 with TRBJ1-2, with unresolved D. CDR3 length: 12 amino acids. Germline CDR1 and CDR2: SNHLY and FYNNEI. V shed 4 bases and J shed 1 base, with 4 bases lying between them. CDR3: CASSGGNYGYTF. The CDR3 nucleotides are TGTGCCAGCAGTGGGGGTAACTATGGCTACACCTTC.

DNA of the CDR3: TGTGCCAGCAGCTTGGCCGTCAGGGAGGAGACCCAGTACTTC. Translated, it gives CASSLAVREETQYF. The genes are TRBV5-8 and TRBJ2-5; perhaps D is TRBD1 or TRBD2 (5 bases each). The germline V gene has CDR1 SGHTS and CDR2 YDEGEE. V was shortened by 0 bases and J by 5 bases, with 11 bases between the two germline ends. This CDR3 spans 14 amino acids.

This rearrangement joins TRBV18 to TRBJ2-1; D not certain. V was pared by 6 bases and J by 6 bases, with 9 bases between. This CDR3 comprises 12 residues. Germline-derived CDR1 and CDR2 are KGHSH and LQKENI. CDR3 in DNA: TGTGCCAGCTCCCTACGAGGCAATGAGCAGTTCTTC. Protein product: CASSLRGNEQFF. The variable domain in full, completed from reference TRBV18 and TRBJ2-1, reads NAGVMQNPRHLVRRRGQEARLRCSPMKGHSHVYWYRQLPEEGLKFMVYLQKENIIDESGMPKERFSAEFPKEGPSILRIQQVVRGDSAAYFCASSLRGNEQFFGPGTRLTVL.

The chain employs TRBV5-1 and TRBJ1-5; D is undetermined. CDR3 size: 14 residues. Trimming left V 4 bases short and J 5 bases short, with 13 bases between. The germline V gene encodes CDR1 SGHRS and CDR2 YFSETQ. CDR3 DNA: TGCGCCAGCAGCGTAAGTCCGGGGTATCAGCCCCAGCATTTT. Translation: CASSVSPGYQPQHF.

The rearrangement uses TRBV7-3 and TRBJ2-5; the D is unclear. This CDR3 comprises 13 residues. V was trimmed by 4 bases and J by 5 bases, leaving 11 bases between them. The germline V gene encodes CDR1 SGHTA and CDR2 FQGTGA. The CDR3 nucleotides are TGTGCCAGCAGCTCCGGAGCTGGGGAGACCCAGTACTTC. Protein sequence: CASSSGAGETQYF.